This entry lists 32 T cell receptor beta chains sequenced from one sample in a study of T cell responses to AZD1222 COVID-19 vaccine. Assay: immunoSEQ multiplex PCR; the TCRdb copy retains only in-frame clones and omits some. The sample records about 150,000 clones, 70% to 90% being singletons. The input for sequencing was peripheral blood, taken on day 0 of AZD1222 vaccination. These receptors were taken from an adult in good health.

J is TRBJ1-2 and V is TRBV5-8, with D unresolved. The CDR3 runs to 12 residues. Germline V lookup: CDR1 SGHTS, CDR2 YDEGEE. The V and J ends lost 1 base and 6 bases respectively, with 7 bases between them. CDR3 coding DNA: TGTGCCAGCAGCTTGATTCGAGATGGCTACACCTTC. It is translated as CASSLIRDGYTF.

CDR3 in DNA: TGTGCCAGCGCTACCCCCCCCGGGACAGGACGCTCCTACGAGCAGTACTTC. Protein: CASATPPGTGRSYEQYF. V and J are TRBV27 and TRBJ2-7, with 8 bases aligning to TRBD1. Per germline, CDR1 MNHEY and CDR2 SMNVEV (reference sequence). This CDR3 has 17 residues. V lost 8 bases, J lost 0 bases, and 15 bases stayed unmatched.

The chain couples TRBV11-2 to TRBJ2-1; 14 bases agree with TRBD2. CDR1 and CDR2 (germline): SGHAT, FQNNGV. With 5 bases clipped from V and 8 bases from J, the junction kept 5 bases outside the gene matches. The CDR3 loop spans 15 amino acids. The CDR3 reads CASSPRLAGGDEQFF. The CDR3, as DNA: TGTGCCAGCAGCCCCAGACTAGCGGGAGGGGATGAGCAGTTCTTC.

The V and J genes are TRBV10-3 and TRBJ1-1, with 8 bases that match TRBD1. From germline, CDR1 is ENHRY and CDR2 SYGVKD. V lost 5 bases, J lost 2 bases, and 10 bases stayed unmatched. This CDR3 is built from 16 residues. The DNA for the CDR3 is TGTGCCATCAGTCCTAAAAGGACAGGGAGAAACACTGAAGCTTTCTTT. Protein product: CAISPKRTGRNTEAFF.

V and J are TRBV6-5 and TRBJ1-6, with a tentative D call TRBD1 (6 bases). CDR3 length: 15 amino acids. The V end was cut by 8 bases, the J end by 8 bases, with 19 bases between. Germline CDR1 is MNHEY and CDR2 is SVGAGI. CDR3 DNA sequence: TGTGCCAGCCGCTCCGGGCAGGGGTTTTATTCACCCCTCCACTTT. This codes for CASRSGQGFYSPLHF.

J is TRBJ2-2 and V is TRBV5-6; no definite D call. Trimming shortened V by 2 bases and J by 4 bases, and 6 bases separated the two germline ends. Germline lookup yields CDR1 SGHDT and CDR2 YYEEEE. The CDR3 is made up of 13 amino acids. The CDR3 loop is CASSFQVTGELFF. The CDR3 DNA reads TGTGCCAGCAGCTTCCAGGTCACCGGGGAGCTGTTTTTT.

The chain recombines TRBV10-3 with TRBJ2-1; the D is unclear. This CDR3 spans 12 amino acids. V lost 9 bases and J 5 bases, leaving 11 bases between the germline ends. Germline-derived CDR1 and CDR2 are ENHRY and SYGVKD. The CDR3 region is CAIRAKDNEQFF. CDR3 DNA: TGTGCCATTCGAGCCAAGGACAATGAGCAGTTCTTC.

This clone is a singleton in its sample. This CDR3 is CASSYMGGSRNTEAFF. The CDR3 DNA is TGTGCCAGCAGTTACATGGGGGGATCGAGGAACACTGAAGCTTTCTTT. V usage is TRBV6-5 and J usage is TRBJ1-1, with D maybe TRBD1 (5 bases). Trimming shortened V by 2 bases and J by 1 base, and 14 bases separated the two germline ends. The CDR3 consists of 16 residues. Germline-derived CDR1 and CDR2 are MNHEY and SVGAGI.

The chain combines TRBV3-1 (or the pseudogene TRBV3-2) with TRBJ2-5; D remains ambiguous. With 0 bases removed from V and 3 bases from J, the gap between germline ends came to 5 bases. Germline loops: CDR1 LGHDT, CDR2 YNNKEL (reference sequence). This CDR3 comprises 13 residues. CDR3 coding DNA: TGTGCCAGCAGCCAAGAGGACGAAGAGACCCAGTACTTC. It specifies CASSQEDEETQYF.

DNA for the CDR3: TGTGCCAGCAGCTCCGAGGCAAGGGGCTACACCTTC. Encoded protein: CASSSEARGYTF. The rearrangement links TRBV9 to TRBJ1-2; unclear D gene. The CDR3 is 12 residues long. Germline V gives CDR1 SGDLS, CDR2 YYNGEE. V gave up 4 bases and J gave up 8 bases, with 12 bases separating them.

This clone was seen once. The V and J genes are TRBV20-1 and TRBJ1-6; D unclear. Trimming left V 3 bases short and J 8 bases short, with 14 bases between. This CDR3 spans 14 amino acids. From germline, CDR1 is DFQATT and CDR2 SNEGSKA (reference sequence). The CDR3 here is CSASPGVSYSPLHF. CDR3 nucleotide sequence: TGCAGTGCTAGTCCCGGGGTCTCCTATTCACCCCTCCACTTT.

The gene calls are TRBV11-2 and TRBJ1-4; possible D gene TRBD1, 5 bases. The germline V gene has CDR1 SGHAT and CDR2 FQNNGV. This CDR3 has 13 residues. Trimming pared 0 bases from V and 13 bases from J, leaving 12 bases between. DNA of the CDR3: TGTGCCAGCAGCTTAGATCTTGGACAATCACTGTTTTTT. This codes for CASSLDLGQSLFF.

The chain couples TRBV12-2 to TRBJ1-5; TRBD1, the D gene given by the table, was not confirmed from the DNA. TRBV12-2 is marked as a pseudogene. The CDR3 covers 15 residues. CDR3 sequence (DNA): TGTGCAAGTCGCCTCGACAGGGTATCGGATCAGCCCCAGCATTTT. Translating gives CASRLDRVSDQPQHF.

The chain joins TRBV27 to TRBJ1-2; TRBD1 agrees at 9 bases. Germline V gene data show CDR1 as MNHEY and CDR2 as SMNVEV (reference sequence). The CDR3 has 14 residues. The J segment lost 8 bases and the V segment lost 3 bases, leaving 7 bases of the junction unmatched. CDR3 in amino acids: CASSFSDRGGGYTF. In DNA form, the CDR3 reads TGTGCCAGCAGTTTCTCGGACAGGGGCGGGGGCTACACCTTC.

The count of this clone is one. V is TRBV7-6 and J is TRBJ2-3; D perhaps matches TRBD2 (6 bases). Germline values: CDR1 SGHVS, CDR2 FNYEAQ. The CDR3 loop spans 15 amino acids. V lost 0 bases, J lost 3 bases, and 10 bases lay in between. CDR3 loop: CASSLAGTFTDTQYF. In DNA, the CDR3 is TGTGCCAGCAGCTTAGCTGGGACTTTTACAGATACGCAGTATTTT.

The V gene is TRBV11-2, the J gene TRBJ1-3; tentative D call: TRBD1 (6 bases). From germline, CDR1 is SGHAT and CDR2 FQNNGV. Trimming pared 4 bases from V and 0 bases from J, leaving 13 bases between. CDR3 length equals 16 residues. CDR3 protein: CASSSTGPISGNTIYF. As DNA, the CDR3 is TGTGCCAGCAGCTCCACAGGGCCGATCTCTGGAAACACCATATATTTT. Full variable domain (remainder filled in from reference TRBV11-2 and TRBJ1-3): EAGVAQSPRYKIIEKRQSVAFWCNPISGHATLYWYQQILGQGPKLLIQFQNNGVVDDSQLPKDRFSAERLKGVDSTLKIQPAKLEDSAVYLCASSSTGPISGNTIYFGEGSWLTVV.

J is TRBJ2-7 and V is TRBV3-1 (or the pseudogene TRBV3-2), with D maybe TRBD2 (6 bases). Trimming cost V 4 bases and J 0 bases, with 10 bases left between them. The CDR3 spans 14 residues. Germline lookup yields CDR1 LGHDT and CDR2 YNNKEL (reference sequence). Here the CDR3 DNA reads TGTGCCAGCAGCCCCGCAGCGGGCTCCTACGAGCAGTACTTC. Translation gives CASSPAAGSYEQYF.

This chain connects TRBV5-1 to TRBJ1-1, with 7 bases aligning to TRBD1. V was clipped by 2 bases and J by 2 bases; unmatched bases: 3. This CDR3 spans 14 amino acids. CDR1 SGHRS and CDR2 YFSETQ come from the germline V gene. The CDR3 spells CASSFTGDNTEAFF. In DNA, the CDR3 is TGCGCCAGCAGCTTCACAGGGGATAACACTGAAGCTTTCTTT.

J is TRBJ2-7 and V is TRBV4-2; 7 bases agree with TRBD1. The CDR3 consists of 14 residues. V gave up 3 bases and J gave up 3 bases; unmatched junction bases: 5. The germline gives CDR1 LGHNA, CDR2 YNFKEQ. CDR3 sequence (DNA): TGTGCCAGCAGCCACCCGGGACAGAGCTACGAGCAGTACTTC. Its translation is CASSHPGQSYEQYF.

The V gene is TRBV7-9, the J gene TRBJ2-7, with D unresolved. The CDR3 is made up of 16 amino acids. V was pared by 5 bases and J by 4 bases, with 21 bases between. Germline V gene lookup returns CDR1 SEHNR and CDR2 FQNEAQ (reference sequence). The CDR3 DNA reads TGTGCCAGCAGCCCGCCTGCGCCCGAGAATGAGTACGAGCAGTACTTC. Translation: CASSPPAPENEYEQYF.

The V call is TRBV7-9, the J call TRBJ1-4; possible D gene TRBD1, 6 bases. The CDR3 is made up of 14 amino acids. The V gene lost 6 bases and the J gene lost 3 bases, with 11 bases spanning the gap. Germline CDR1 SEHNR, CDR2 FQNEAQ (reference sequence). The CDR3 is CASRSDRANEKLFF. For the CDR3, the DNA is TGTGCCAGCAGGTCGGACAGAGCTAATGAAAAACTGTTTTTT.

The rearrangement links TRBV5-1 to TRBJ1-1, with 10 bases lining up with TRBD1. The trim removed 4 bases at V and 3 bases at J, leaving 6 bases unmatched. The CDR3 covers 15 residues. Germline CDR1 is SGHRS and CDR2 is YFSETQ. CDR3 nucleotides: TGCGCCAGCAGCGGGCTGACAGGGGGCGACACTGAAGCTTTCTTT. Residues: CASSGLTGGDTEAFF.

The chain links TRBV28 to TRBJ2-5; unclear D gene. The CDR3 loop spans 13 amino acids. Trimming removed 3 bases from V and 2 bases from J, with 7 bases in between. Germline CDR1 and CDR2: MDHEN and SYDVKM. This chain's CDR3 is CASSLSGQETQYF. In DNA, the CDR3 is TGTGCCAGCAGTTTGTCTGGACAAGAGACCCAGTACTTC.

This chain uses TRBV5-4 with TRBJ2-3, with 9 bases aligning to TRBD2. Trimming removed 1 base from V and 1 base from J; junction bases left unmatched: 4. The CDR3 consists of 16 residues. CDR1 and CDR2 from the germline V gene are SGHNT and YYREEE (reference sequence). In DNA form, the CDR3 reads TGTGCCAGCAGCTTGACAGGGACTAGCCGCACAGATACGCAGTATTTT. Protein: CASSLTGTSRTDTQYF.

V usage is TRBV9 and J usage is TRBJ2-3; D may match TRBD1 or TRBD2 (5 bases each). V was pared by 6 bases and J by 6 bases, with 20 bases between. CDR1 and CDR2 (germline): SGDLS, YYNGEE. The CDR3 has 15 amino acids. The chain's CDR3 is CASTLMDSYRDTQYF. CDR3 coding DNA: TGTGCCAGCACCCTAATGGACTCCTACAGGGATACGCAGTATTTT. The full variable domain, its missing parts supplied by reference TRBV9 and TRBJ2-3, is DSGVTQTPKHLITATGQRVTLRCSPRSGDLSVYWYQQSLDQGLQFLIQYYNGEERAKGNILERFSAQQFPDLHSELNLSSLELGDSALYFCASTLMDSYRDTQYFGPGTRLTVL.

This chain connects TRBV5-1 to TRBJ1-5; 11 bases are shared with TRBD1. J lost 4 bases, V lost 4 bases, and 4 bases had no gene match. Germline V gene data show CDR1 as SGHRS and CDR2 as YFSETQ. This CDR3 is 15 amino acids long. The CDR3 nucleotides are TGCGCCAGCAGCCGCGGGACAGGGGGAAATCAGCCCCAGCATTTT. It encodes CASSRGTGGNQPQHF.

This clone was seen once. V and J are TRBV29-1 and TRBJ1-2; TRBD1 aligns across 8 bases. The CDR3 runs to 12 residues. Germline CDR1 is SQVTM and CDR2 is ANQGSEA. J lost 6 bases, V lost 8 bases, and 8 bases had no gene match. The CDR3 nucleotides are TGCAGCACCCTGGTGACAGGGGATGGCTACACCTTC. Protein: CSTLVTGDGYTF.

The chain recombines TRBV6-5 with TRBJ2-2; 7 positions match TRBD2. V gave up 8 bases and J gave up 0 bases; unmatched junction bases: 3. The CDR3 length is 14 residues. From germline, CDR1 is MNHEY and CDR2 SVGAGI. CDR3 sequence (DNA): TGTGCCAGCGGGGACTATACGAACACCGGGGAGCTGTTTTTT. It translates to CASGDYTNTGELFF.

V is TRBV19 and J is TRBJ2-1, with D possibly being TRBD1 (6 bases). The V gene's germline CDR1 is LNHDA and CDR2 SQIVND (reference sequence). Trimming took 5 bases from V and 8 from J, leaving 10 bases between them. This CDR3 is 12 amino acids long. The CDR3 DNA reads as TGTGCCAGTAGTTACAGGGTAGATGAGCAGTTCTTC. It specifies CASSYRVDEQFF.

The rearrangement joins TRBV3-1 (or the pseudogene TRBV3-2) to TRBJ1-2; D remains unclear. The CDR3 runs to 12 residues. Germline CDR1 and CDR2: LGHDT and YNNKEL (reference sequence). Trimming left V 4 bases short and J 8 bases short, with 11 bases between. The CDR3 here is CASSPDGEGYTF. CDR3 in DNA: TGTGCCAGCAGCCCGGACGGAGAAGGCTACACCTTC.

The V call is TRBV5-1, the J call TRBJ2-1; D unresolved. The CDR3 is 15 amino acids. CDR1 is SGHRS and CDR2 is YFSETQ in the germline V gene. V lost 4 bases and J lost 0, with 11 bases in between. CDR3 amino acids: CASSPRVVSYNEQFF. CDR3 in DNA: TGCGCCAGCAGCCCCCGAGTGGTCTCCTACAATGAGCAGTTCTTC.

This clone was detected once. The chain employs TRBV9 and TRBJ2-1; perhaps D is TRBD1 or TRBD2 (5 bases each). Trimming removed 0 bases from V and 8 bases from J, with 15 bases in between. The germline V gene has CDR1 SGDLS and CDR2 YYNGEE. The CDR3 covers 15 residues. CDR3 DNA: TGTGCCAGCAGCGTAGCAAACGGCAGAGGGGATGAGCAGTTCTTC. This sequence encodes CASSVANGRGDEQFF. The whole variable domain, remainder taken from reference TRBV9 and TRBJ2-1, is DSGVTQTPKHLITATGQRVTLRCSPRSGDLSVYWYQQSLDQGLQFLIQYYNGEERAKGNILERFSAQQFPDLHSELNLSSLELGDSALYFCASSVANGRGDEQFFGPGTRLTVL.